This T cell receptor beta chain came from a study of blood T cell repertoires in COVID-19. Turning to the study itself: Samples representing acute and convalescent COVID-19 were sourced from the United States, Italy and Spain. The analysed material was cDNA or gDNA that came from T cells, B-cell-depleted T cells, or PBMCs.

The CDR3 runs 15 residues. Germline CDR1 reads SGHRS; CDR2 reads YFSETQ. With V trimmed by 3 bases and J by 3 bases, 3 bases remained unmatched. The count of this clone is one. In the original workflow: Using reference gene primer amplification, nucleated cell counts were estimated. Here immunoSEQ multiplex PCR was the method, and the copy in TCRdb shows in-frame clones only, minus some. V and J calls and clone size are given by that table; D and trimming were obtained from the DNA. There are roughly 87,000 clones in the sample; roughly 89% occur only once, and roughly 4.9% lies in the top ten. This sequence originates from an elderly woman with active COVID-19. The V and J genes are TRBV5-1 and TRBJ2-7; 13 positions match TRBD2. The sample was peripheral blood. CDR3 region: CASSSGLAGIYEQYF. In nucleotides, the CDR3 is TGCGCCAGCAGCTCGGGACTAGCGGGAATCTACGAGCAGTACTTC. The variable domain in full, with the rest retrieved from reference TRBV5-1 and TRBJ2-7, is KAGVTQTPRYLIKTRGQQVTLSCSPISGHRSVSWYQQTPGQGLQFLFEYFSETQRNKGNFPGRFSGRQFSNSRSEMNVSTLELGDSALYLCASSSGLAGIYEQYFGPGTRLTVT.